The 18 T cell receptor beta chains below were found in one sample sequenced in a study of shared clonotypes between healthy human individuals. Generated by immunoSEQ multiplex PCR, the TCRdb table keeps only in-frame clones and is missing some. The table lists around 750,000 clones, under 80% of them singletons, with roughly 1.7% in the top ten. Sequences were obtained from memory CD4+ T cells sorted from blood. As to subset: CD45RA-negative fraction. All receptors come from a woman aged 30 to 39 in good health.

The rearrangement joins TRBV5-1 to TRBJ2-7, with 9 bases lining up with TRBD1. There are 14 residues in the CDR3. Looked up from germline, CDR1 is SGHRS and CDR2 is YFSETQ. After removal of 3 bases from V and 4 bases from J, the junction contained 5 bases not matched to a gene. Written as DNA, the CDR3 is TGCGCCAGCAGCTCCGGGACAGGGTTATACGAGCAGTACTTC. As protein: CASSSGTGLYEQYF.

The chain joins TRBV5-5 to TRBJ1-5; D is possibly TRBD1 (5 bases). V lost 0 bases to trimming and J lost 0 bases, with 10 bases between them. The germline gives CDR1 SGHKS, CDR2 YYEKEE (reference sequence). This CDR3 contains 16 residues. This CDR3 is CASSLDAGLSNQPQHF. CDR3 coding DNA: TGTGCCAGCAGCTTGGATGCGGGGCTTAGCAATCAGCCCCAGCATTTT.

The chain couples TRBV5-4 to TRBJ2-6; D remains ambiguous. The V gene lost 1 base and the J gene lost 6 bases, with 5 bases spanning the gap. CDR3 length: 13 residues. From germline, CDR1 is SGHNT and CDR2 YYREEE (reference sequence). In nucleotides, the CDR3 is TGTGCCAGCAGCTTGCCCGAGGCCAACGTCCTGACTTTC. As protein: CASSLPEANVLTF.

This chain links TRBV28 with TRBJ1-4; D is undetermined. V lost 1 base and J 9 bases, leaving 15 bases between the germline ends. CDR1 and CDR2 (germline): MDHEN, SYDVKM. This CDR3 is 15 amino acids long. Written as DNA, the CDR3 is TGTGCCAGCAGTTTATCTTGGAACCTCGAGAAAAAACTGTTTTTT. Its translation is CASSLSWNLEKKLFF.

CDR3 loop: CASKKTTGGNQPQHF. The CDR3 coding sequence is TGTGCCAGTAAGAAGACCACAGGGGGCAATCAGCCCCAGCATTTT. The chain couples TRBV19 to TRBJ1-5; 7 nucleotides line up with TRBD1. V trimming: 7 bases; J trimming: 2 bases; junction bases outside the gene matches: 8. CDR3 size: 15 residues. Germline assignment: CDR1 LNHDA and CDR2 SQIVND (reference sequence).

V usage is TRBV4-1 and J usage is TRBJ1-3; D ambiguous. The ends were cut back, 1 base at V and 0 bases at J, with 10 bases in the middle. Germline-derived CDR1 and CDR2 are MGHRA and YSYEKL. The CDR3 extends over 16 amino acids. The CDR3: CASSQGPASSGNTIYF. The DNA of the CDR3 is TGCGCCAGCAGCCAAGGACCGGCCTCCTCTGGAAACACCATATATTTT.

The rearrangement uses TRBV10-3 and TRBJ2-3; TRBD1 is a possible D gene (6 bases). Germline V gene sequence: CDR1 ENHRY, CDR2 SYGVKD. The CDR3 length is 15 residues. With 0 bases removed from V and 4 bases from J, the gap between germline ends came to 11 bases. CDR3 sequence: CAISESRRGSDTQYF. The CDR3 DNA reads as TGTGCCATCAGTGAGTCGCGCAGGGGCTCAGATACGCAGTATTTT.

This chain joins TRBV19 and TRBJ2-3; the match to TRBD1 covers 11 bases. The germline V gene encodes CDR1 LNHDA and CDR2 SQIVND (reference sequence). Trimming removed 2 bases from V and 4 bases from J; junction bases left unmatched: 5. CDR3 size: 16 residues. The CDR3 sequence: CASSIPSGQGADTQYF. DNA of the CDR3: TGTGCCAGTAGTATACCGTCGGGACAGGGGGCAGATACGCAGTATTTT.

The chain joins TRBV25-1 to TRBJ1-5; tentatively, D is TRBD1 (5 bases). The germline V gene encodes CDR1 MGHDK and CDR2 SYGVNS. V lost 5 bases and J lost 3, with 8 bases in between. CDR3 length equals 13 residues. CDR3 residues: CASSPGNNQPQHF. CDR3 nucleotide sequence: TGTGCCAGCAGTCCAGGGAACAATCAGCCCCAGCATTTT.

A single count supports this clone. The chain links TRBV6-1 to TRBJ1-6, with 9 nucleotides matching TRBD1. The CDR3 covers 15 residues. J was trimmed by 9 bases and V by 0 bases; bases with no gene match: 3. Germline-derived CDR1 and CDR2 are MNHNS and SASEGT. The CDR3 here is CASSEARTGVSPLHF. CDR3 DNA sequence: TGTGCCAGCAGTGAAGCACGGACAGGGGTTTCACCCCTCCACTTT.

Concerning this clone: Additional DNA sequences in this sample encode the identical CDR3. CDR3 in DNA: TGTGCCAGCAGCTTGCAGGGTGAAGAGACCCAGTACTTC. The encoded protein is CASSLQGEETQYF. The chain employs TRBV7-2 and TRBJ2-5, with D possibly TRBD1 on 5 matching bases. Germline V gene lookup returns CDR1 SGHTA and CDR2 FQGNSA. The V gene lost 3 bases and the J gene lost 3 bases, with 8 bases spanning the gap. The CDR3 loop spans 13 amino acids.

The genes are TRBV28 and TRBJ1-5; tentatively, D is TRBD1 (6 bases). Trimming cost V 10 bases and J 4 bases, with 17 bases left between them. Germline values: CDR1 MDHEN, CDR2 SYDVKM. This CDR3 is 14 amino acids long. The CDR3 DNA reads as TGTGCCACCCTGGACCGGGGGGCGAATCAGCCCCAGCATTTT. It codes for CATLDRGANQPQHF.

The genes are TRBV5-1 and TRBJ1-1; the D gene is possibly TRBD1 (5 bases). The CDR3 loop spans 14 amino acids. V lost 0 bases to trimming and J lost 5 bases, with 11 bases between them. Per the germline V gene, CDR1 is SGHRS and CDR2 is YFSETQ. The CDR3 DNA is TGCGCCAGCAGCTTGGTCGGGGGTAAAACTGAAGCTTTCTTT. This encodes CASSLVGGKTEAFF.

The sample holds a few counts of this clone. The identical CDR3 is also encoded by other nucleotide sequences in the sample. This sequence joins TRBV5-1 and TRBJ2-5; D unclear. The V and J ends lost 0 bases and 5 bases respectively, with 5 bases between them. This CDR3 is 12 amino acids long. The germline V gene encodes CDR1 SGHRS and CDR2 YFSETQ. CDR3 protein: CASSLDGETQYF. As DNA, the CDR3 is TGCGCCAGCAGCTTGGACGGTGAGACCCAGTACTTC.

This sequence joins TRBV28 and TRBJ2-7; 11 nucleotides line up with TRBD2. CDR3 size: 15 residues. V was clipped by 6 bases and J by 7 bases; unmatched bases: 11. Germline assignment: CDR1 MDHEN and CDR2 SYDVKM. The CDR3 region is CASSPSLAGGREQYF. The CDR3 DNA follows: TGTGCCAGCAGCCCATCCTTAGCGGGAGGGCGGGAGCAGTACTTC. The whole variable domain, remainder taken from reference TRBV28 and TRBJ2-7, is DVKVTQSSRYLVKRTGEKVFLECVQDMDHENMFWYRQDPGLGLRLIYFSYDVKMKEKGDIPEGYSVSREKKERFSLILESASTNQTSMYLCASSPSLAGGREQYFGPGTRLTVT.

The chain is built from TRBV9 and TRBJ2-7; D remains unclear. Germline CDR1 is SGDLS and CDR2 is YYNGEE. V dropped 4 bases and J dropped 4 bases, with 12 bases sitting between them. This CDR3 has 13 residues. The CDR3 DNA follows: TGTGCCAGCAGCCTCGACGGAAAGTACGAGCAGTACTTC. It translates to CASSLDGKYEQYF.

A single count supports this clone. This rearrangement joins TRBV6-1 to TRBJ2-7; D is undetermined. CDR1 is MNHNS, CDR2 SASEGT, per germline. Trimming cost V 8 bases and J 0 bases, with 11 bases left between them. The CDR3 loop spans 13 amino acids. The CDR3 sequence is CASYGSTSYEQYF. In nucleotides, the CDR3 is TGTGCCAGCTATGGTAGCACCTCCTACGAGCAGTACTTC.

The rearrangement uses TRBV18 and TRBJ2-7; tentative D call: TRBD1 (6 bases). The V gene lost 6 bases and the J gene lost 6 bases, with 15 bases spanning the gap. CDR3 size: 13 residues. Germline lookup yields CDR1 KGHSH and CDR2 LQKENI. The CDR3 region has the DNA TGTGCCAGCTCCACAAACAGGGCTGGCGAGCAGTACTTC. This encodes CASSTNRAGEQYF.